This TCR beta chain was documented in a study of human T cells and chemical hapten exposure. Study context: Each week of the roughly 22-week study, patients had diphenylcyclopropenone applied to the scalp.

Comments on this clonotype: Its specificity is unknown.

TCRdb re-called the RACE reads with MiXCR, one entry per CDR3 protein. Among a few hundred thousand distinct CDR3 sequences, roughly 5% were seen once, and the ten largest hold about 2.1%. The ends lost 4 bases at V and 5 bases at J; junction bases unmatched: 4. The CDR3 extends over 13 amino acids. Per germline, CDR1 MNHNY and CDR2 SVGAGI (reference sequence). The time point is: patch test 1, 2 weeks after DPC sensitization. Treatment denoted: therapeutic diphenylcyclopropenone sensitization with weekly scalp DPC. Blood, whole and unfractionated, served as the source for total RNA extraction. Study-wide results and limits: More PT1 expanded TCRs went with higher patch test scores.

The receptor comes from a woman aged 45-65 years with alopecia areata. Some clones in this sample may be carry-over from other donors' samples. Sequencing used whole blood, obtained in connection with sensitization to the hapten diphenylcyclopropenone (DPC). The rearrangement uses TRBV6-6 and TRBJ1-2, with TRBD1 identical over 7 bases. The chain's CDR3 is CASSSQGMYGYTF. The CDR3 region has the DNA TGTGCCAGCAGTTCACAGGGGATGTATGGCTACACCTTC.